In this sample, the clone carrying this T cell receptor (beta chain) turned up many times. Its target is unknown. The data belong to a study of T cells in Graves' hyperthyroidism and ophthalmopathy. Study-wide results and caveats: A median around six months before onset, the model predicted ophthalmopathy. Blood also showed most of the thyroid clonotypes that were expanded above 0.001.

RNA transcripts gave rise to amplified TCR beta CDR3 regions. The HTBI primer set served for first-round RT-PCR of the TCR CDR3. TCRdb redid the calling of the multiplex PCR reads with MiXCR, one entry per CDR3 protein. The data hold some 740,000 distinct CDR3 sequences, with around 13% observed a single time. Fresh 10 ml peripheral blood yielded PBMCs. The CDR3 is 11 residues long. V lost 1 base, J lost 4 bases, and 2 bases lay in between. CDR1 SGHKS and CDR2 YYEKEE come from the germline V gene (reference sequence). The specimen sequenced was blood. The receptor was derived from a woman aged 18-35 years with Graves' hyperthyroidism. The chain has TRBV5-5 and TRBJ1-2; D unclear. Here the CDR3 reads CASSLSYGYTF. The CDR3 bases are TGTGCCAGCAGCTTGTCCTATGGCTACACCTTC.